This is a list of T cell receptor beta chains from one sample in a study of cytomegalovirus exposure and HLA in healthy donors. Method: immunoSEQ multiplex PCR; TCRdb's copy keeps in-frame clones and lacks some. The profile shows about 120,000 clones, around four fifths of them singletons. The source material was PBMCs. These receptors originate from a male donor in good health and CMV-seropositive. CDR3s include the opening cysteine and the closing phenylalanine or tryptophan. Fields, in order: J gene, CDR3 length, D gene, clone size, V gene, CDR3 DNA, CDR3 protein. A D gene is named only where the DNA matches it firmly. Only some rows state a clone size, as once, few, many or a class for expanded clones.

TRBJ2-2	16	.	.	TRBV6-1	TGTGCCAGCAGTGAAGGGGTAGGGGGGGCCGCCGGGGAGCTGTTTTTT	CASSEGVGGAAGELFF
TRBJ2-2	15	.	.	TRBV18	TGTGCCAGCTCACCACCTATACAGACCACCGGGGAGCTGTTTTTT	CASSPPIQTTGELFF
TRBJ1-2	11	.	.	TRBV29-1	TGCAGCGTTGAGACACTCTATGGCTACACCTTC	CSVETLYGYTF
TRBJ2-7	14	TRBD2	once	TRBV19	TGTGCCAGTAGTACATTGACTAGCGGCTACGAGCAGTACTTC	CASSTLTSGYEQYF
TRBJ2-7	13	.	.	TRBV30	TGTGCCTGGGATACGGGAATCTCCTACGAGCAGTACTTC	CAWDTGISYEQYF
TRBJ2-4	20	TRBD1	.	TRBV15	TGTGCCACCAGCAGAGCCCCGGGACAGGGAGGCTTAGTCGCCAAAAACATTCAGTACTTC	CATSRAPGQGGLVAKNIQYF
TRBJ2-7	11	.	once	TRBV11-2	TGTGCCAGCAGCGTAGGGTTCGGGCAGTACTTC	CASSVGFGQYF
TRBJ2-2	14	TRBD1	.	TRBV7-2	TGTGCCAGCGCATGGACAGGGGGCAACGGGGAGCTGTTTTTT	CASAWTGGNGELFF
TRBJ1-2	12	.	.	TRBV10-3	TGTGCCATCAGTGAGTCGAGGCATGGCTACACCTTC	CAISESRHGYTF
TRBJ2-2	15	.	.	TRBV5-1	TGCGCCAGCAGCCTCTGGGTGGAGGACACCGGGGAGCTGTTTTTT	CASSLWVEDTGELFF
TRBJ1-3	15	.	.	TRBV28	TGTGCCAGCAGGGGCGGACAGCTTAGAGGAAACACCATATATTTT	CASRGGQLRGNTIYF
TRBJ2-1	13	TRBD2	.	TRBV7-2	TGTGCCAGCAGCGGGGGGGCCTACAATGAGCAGTTCTTC	CASSGGAYNEQFF
TRBJ2-1	16	.	.	TRBV4-1	TGCGCCAGCAGCCACCTCTCAGCGGGCATGGACAATGAGCAGTTCTTC	CASSHLSAGMDNEQFF
TRBJ2-7	15	.	few	TRBV7-9	TGTGCCAGCAGCCTAAGGACAGACCGGAAAGGCGAGCAGTACTTC	CASSLRTDRKGEQYF
TRBJ2-7	18	.	.	TRBV28	TGTGCCAGCAGTTTGGGTCAGGGTCCAGGCTCCCCCGGCTACGAGCAGTACTTC	CASSLGQGPGSPGYEQYF
TRBJ1-4	14	.	once	TRBV5-1	TGCGCCAGCAGCTTACAGGTTTCAGATGAAAAACTGTTTTTT	CASSLQVSDEKLFF
TRBJ2-3	15	TRBD1	.	TRBV6-5	TGTGCCAGCAGTCCCTGGACAGGGAGCACAGATACGCAGTATTTT	CASSPWTGSTDTQYF
TRBJ2-7	14	TRBD1	.	TRBV7-8	TGTGCCACCCAGGGGACAGGGGTTTCCTACGAGCAGTACTTC	CATQGTGVSYEQYF
TRBJ2-1	14	TRBD2	.	TRBV19	TGTGCCAGTAGGGACGGACTAGCGGAAAATGAGCAGTTCTTC	CASRDGLAENEQFF
TRBJ2-7	15	TRBD2	.	TRBV2	TGTGCCAGCAGTGGGGGACTAGCGGGGAGGAACGAGCAGTACTTC	CASSGGLAGRNEQYF
TRBJ2-1	16	TRBD2	.	TRBV9	TGTGCCAGCAGCGTAGCATCGCGGGAGGTACCGTTGGAGCAGTTCTTC	CASSVASREVPLEQFF
TRBJ2-5	14	.	.	TRBV15	TGTGCCACCAGCAGAGGTTCGACAAAAGAGACCCAGTACTTC	CATSRGSTKETQYF
TRBJ1-3	15	TRBD1	once	TRBV5-1	TGCGCCAGCAGCCAAGGACAGGGCTCGGGAAACACCATATATTTT	CASSQGQGSGNTIYF
TRBJ1-6	15	.	.	TRBV11-2	TGTGCCAGCAGCTTAGAATCCGGCTCCCAGGCACCCCTCCACTTT	CASSLESGSQAPLHF
TRBJ2-7	13	.	.	TRBV7-2	TGTGCCACCTCCCAGGGGGGCTTAAACGAGCAGTACTTC	CATSQGGLNEQYF
TRBJ2-7	15	.	.	TRBV7-2	TGTGCCAGCAGCTCCTCCGGAGGAGGCTACTACGAGCAGTACTTC	CASSSSGGGYYEQYF
TRBJ2-2	15	.	.	TRBV27	TGTGCCAGCAGGTTTGGGGAACAGGGCACCGGGGAGCTGTTTTTT	CASRFGEQGTGELFF
TRBJ2-7	14	TRBD1	.	TRBV14	TGTGCCAGCAGCCAAGGACAGGGATGGTACGAGCAGTACTTC	CASSQGQGWYEQYF
TRBJ2-1	15	.	.	TRBV7-2	TGTGCCAGCAGCTACGGACAGAGCTCCTACAATGAGCAGTTCTTC	CASSYGQSSYNEQFF
TRBJ1-4	15	.	.	TRBV6-6	TGTGCCAGCAGTTACGATCAGGGATTGGGTGAAAAACTGTTTTTT	CASSYDQGLGEKLFF
TRBJ1-1	18	TRBD1	.	TRBV7-2	TGTGCCAGCAGCCCTTATGCCGTTGTCCGGGACAGGGTCCCTGAAGCTTTCTTT	CASSPYAVVRDRVPEAFF
TRBJ2-4	13	.	.	TRBV7-9	TGTGCCAGCAGCCTCAGGGGAGAAAACATTCAGTACTTC	CASSLRGENIQYF
TRBJ2-7	14	.	.	TRBV5-1	TGCGCCAGCAGCTTGGGACGGGAGCTGGGCGAGCAGTACTTC	CASSLGRELGEQYF
TRBJ2-1	16	TRBD2	.	TRBV28	TGTGCCAGCAGCTTCCCCGGACTAGCGGGCGGAAATGAGCAGTTCTTC	CASSFPGLAGGNEQFF
TRBJ2-3	15	.	.	TRBV18	TGTGCCAGCTCACTAACAGGAGCTAGCACAGATACGCAGTATTTT	CASSLTGASTDTQYF